This T cell receptor (beta chain) was documented in a study of tumor-infiltrating lymphocytes in primary liver carcinoma. Across the whole study: All patients, whether men or women, fell within 30 to 69 years of age.

From roughly 18-30 mg of unsorted bulk tissue, DNA and RNA were co-extracted together. Reverse transcription of 500 to 650 ng total RNA with a constant-region primer produced TCR beta cDNA. Construction of TCR beta libraries relied on three successive nested multiplex PCR rounds employing slightly modified ARM-PCR. A C-beta reverse primer and TRBV1-TRBV30 forward primers served in each of the first two PCR rounds, at 9 to 11 cycles apiece. TCRdb independently ran MiXCR on the multiplex PCR reads; one entry per CDR3 protein. The table includes approximately 88,000 distinct CDR3 sequences, less than 75% detected once. The V gene lost 1 base and the J gene lost 0 bases, with 11 bases spanning the gap. Germline V gene data show CDR1 as MNHEY and CDR2 as SVGEGT. CDR3 length: 16 amino acids. In this sample, this clonotype turned up many times.

The sample consisted of tumor-adjacent normal liver tissue. The receptor was derived from a man aged 35 to 55 with primary liver carcinoma and hepatitis B virus infection. This sequence joins TRBV6-2 or TRBV6-3 and TRBJ2-3; D gene ambiguous. This CDR3 is CASSYFDPRSTDTQYF. The CDR3 DNA is TGTGCCAGCAGTTACTTCGACCCCAGGAGCACAGATACGCAGTATTTT.